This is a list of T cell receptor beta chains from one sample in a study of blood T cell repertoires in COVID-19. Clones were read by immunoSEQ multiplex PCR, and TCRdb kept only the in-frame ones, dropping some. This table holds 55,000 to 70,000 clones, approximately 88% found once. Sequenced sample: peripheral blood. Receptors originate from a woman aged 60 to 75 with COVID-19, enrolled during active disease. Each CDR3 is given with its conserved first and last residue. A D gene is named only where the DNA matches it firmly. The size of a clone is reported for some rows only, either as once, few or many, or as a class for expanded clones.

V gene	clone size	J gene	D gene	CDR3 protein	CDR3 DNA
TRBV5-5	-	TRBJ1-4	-	CASSLEEDERGHEKLFF	TGTGCCAGCAGCCTGGAAGAGGACGAAAGGGGCCATGAAAAACTGTTTTTT
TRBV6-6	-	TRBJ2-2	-	CAEKSGPAGELFF	TGTGCCGAAAAAAGCGGTCCTGCCGGGGAGCTGTTTTTT
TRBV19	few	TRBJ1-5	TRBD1	CATAGQSGNQPQHF	TGTGCCACTGCGGGACAGTCGGGCAATCAGCCCCAGCATTTT
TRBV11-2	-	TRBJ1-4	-	CASSEWTMGEKLFF	TGTGCCAGCAGCGAATGGACAATGGGGGAAAAACTGTTTTTT
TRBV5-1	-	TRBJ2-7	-	CASSSGSGGEQYF	TGCGCCAGCAGCTCTGGGAGTGGGGGGGAGCAGTACTTC
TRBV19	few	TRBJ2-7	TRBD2	CASRISAGGDSYEQYF	TGTGCCAGTAGGATTTCTGCGGGGGGGGACTCCTACGAGCAGTACTTC
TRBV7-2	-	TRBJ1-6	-	CASSPPYSPLHF	TGTGCCAGCAGCCCCCCCTATTCACCCCTCCACTTT
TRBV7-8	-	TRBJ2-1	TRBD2	CASSLGSGTSYNEQFF	TGTGCCAGCAGCTTAGGGAGCGGGACCTCCTACAATGAGCAGTTCTTC
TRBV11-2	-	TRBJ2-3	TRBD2	CASSHASGTPDTQYF	TGTGCCAGCAGCCACGCTAGCGGCACTCCAGATACGCAGTATTTT
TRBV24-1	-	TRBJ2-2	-	CATSERDRGTGELFF	TGTGCCACCAGTGAGAGGGACCGGGGGACCGGGGAGCTGTTTTTT
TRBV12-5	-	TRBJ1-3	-	CASGLQAIPGNTIYF	TGTGCTAGTGGTTTGCAGGCAATTCCTGGAAACACCATATATTTT
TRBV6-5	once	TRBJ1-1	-	CASSSSKTEAFF	TGTGCCAGCAGTTCGTCTAAGACTGAAGCTTTCTTT
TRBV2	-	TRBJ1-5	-	CASLQTRDQPQHF	TGTGCCAGTCTTCAGACACGAGATCAGCCCCAGCATTTT
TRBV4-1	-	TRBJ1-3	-	CASSHVGGHGNTIYF	TGCGCCAGCAGTCACGTGGGGGGGCATGGAAACACCATATATTTT
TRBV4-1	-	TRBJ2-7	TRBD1	CASSRYEGAGYEQYF	TGCGCCAGCAGCCGCTACGAGGGGGCGGGTTACGAGCAGTACTTC
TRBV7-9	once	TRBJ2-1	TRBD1	CASSISPQGASYNEQFF	TGTGCCAGCAGCATCTCCCCGCAGGGGGCTTCCTACAATGAGCAGTTCTTC
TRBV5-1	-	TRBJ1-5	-	CASSLVGGGGQPQHF	TGCGCCAGCAGCTTGGTCGGGGGGGGCGGACAGCCCCAGCATTTT
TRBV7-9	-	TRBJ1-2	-	CASGRAVYGYTF	TGTGCCAGCGGCAGGGCCGTCTATGGCTACACCTTC
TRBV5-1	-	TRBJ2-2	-	CASSLAGQGGPGELFF	TGCGCCAGCAGCTTGGCCGGACAGGGAGGGCCCGGGGAGCTGTTTTTT
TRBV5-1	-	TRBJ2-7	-	CASSLGASTYEQYF	TGCGCCAGCAGCTTGGGGGCCTCCACCTACGAGCAGTACTTC
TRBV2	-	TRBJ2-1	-	CASSFTFNEQFF	TGTGCCAGCAGTTTTACTTTTAATGAGCAGTTCTTC
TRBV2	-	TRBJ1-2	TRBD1	CASTTGTGNYGYTF	TGTGCCAGCACCACAGGGACAGGGAACTATGGCTACACCTTC
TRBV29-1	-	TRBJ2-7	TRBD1	CSVAVSTGWEQQQYF	TGCAGCGTTGCGGTGTCGACAGGGTGGGAGCAACAGCAGTACTTC
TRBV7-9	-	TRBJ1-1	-	CASSLQIGNTEAFF	TGTGCCAGCAGTCTCCAAATCGGGAACACTGAAGCTTTCTTT
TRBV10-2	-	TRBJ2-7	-	CASSDRRQSYEQYF	TGCGCCAGCAGTGATCGAAGACAGTCCTACGAGCAGTACTTC
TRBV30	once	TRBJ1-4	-	CAWSEPPADEKLFF	TGTGCCTGGAGTGAACCGCCTGCAGATGAAAAACTGTTTTTT
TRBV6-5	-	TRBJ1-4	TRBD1	CASRVPGQGREKLFF	TGTGCCAGCAGGGTTCCGGGACAGGGGCGGGAAAAACTGTTTTTT
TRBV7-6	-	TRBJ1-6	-	CASSLDRSSYNSPLHF	TGTGCCAGCAGCTTAGACAGGAGCTCCTATAATTCACCCCTCCACTTT
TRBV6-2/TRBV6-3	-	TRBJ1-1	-	CASSYSKVRPEAFF	TGTGCCAGCAGTTACTCGAAGGTCAGGCCGGAAGCTTTCTTT
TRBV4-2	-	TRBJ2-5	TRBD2	CASSQEVAGGQETQYF	TGTGCCAGCAGCCAAGAAGTAGCGGGGGGCCAAGAGACCCAGTACTTC
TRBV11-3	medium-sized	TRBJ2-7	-	CASSLVLTGFEQYF	TGTGCCAGCAGCTTAGTGCTCACAGGGTTCGAGCAGTACTTC
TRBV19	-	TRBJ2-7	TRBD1	CASSIGTGEIAYEQYF	TGTGCCAGTAGTATTGGAACAGGGGAAATCGCCTACGAGCAGTACTTC
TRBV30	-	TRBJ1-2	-	CAWSVRINYGYTF	TGTGCCTGGAGTGTCAGGATTAACTATGGCTACACCTTC
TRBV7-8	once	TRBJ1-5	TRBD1	CASSSRQGLNQPQHF	TGTGCCAGCAGCTCGCGACAGGGTCTTAATCAGCCCCAGCATTTT
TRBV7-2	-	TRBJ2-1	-	CASSPWFGSYEQFF	TGTGCCAGCAGCCCGTGGTTCGGGTCCTATGAGCAGTTCTTC
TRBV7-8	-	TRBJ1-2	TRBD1	CASSLDGQGFIYGYTF	TGTGCCAGCAGCCTAGACGGACAGGGGTTCATCTATGGCTACACCTTC
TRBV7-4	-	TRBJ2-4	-	CASSLDALYRFGVENIQYF	TGTGCCAGCAGCTTAGATGCCCTCTATCGCTTCGGGGTCGAAAACATTCAGTACTTC
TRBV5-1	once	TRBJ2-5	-	CASSSSLNRVGETQYF	TGCGCCAGCAGCTCGAGTCTCAACAGGGTCGGAGAGACCCAGTACTTC
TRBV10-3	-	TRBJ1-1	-	CAIGKDTLNTEAFF	TGTGCCATCGGGAAGGACACCCTGAACACTGAAGCTTTCTTT
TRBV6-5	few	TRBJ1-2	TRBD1	CASGDSTGVGYTF	TGTGCCAGCGGAGACTCTACAGGGGTTGGCTACACCTTC
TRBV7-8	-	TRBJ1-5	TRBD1	CASSLGTGGRFSQPQHF	TGTGCCAGCAGCCTCGGGACAGGGGGCAGGTTCAGTCAGCCCCAGCATTTT
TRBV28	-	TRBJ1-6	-	CASRTDPDSPLHF	TGTGCCAGCAGAACAGACCCCGATTCACCCCTCCACTTT
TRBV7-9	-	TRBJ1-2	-	CASSFSGGDGGYTF	TGTGCCAGCAGCTTCTCGGGGGGAGATGGCGGCTACACCTTC
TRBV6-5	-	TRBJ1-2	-	CASRKGISGYTF	TGTGCCAGCCGTAAGGGGATTTCAGGCTACACCTTC
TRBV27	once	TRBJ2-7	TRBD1	CASSLSPMDRDYEQYF	TGTGCCAGCAGTTTATCGCCGATGGACAGGGACTACGAGCAGTACTTC